This T cell receptor beta chain was sequenced during a study of shared T cell receptors in the human thymus. The CDR3 is 18 residues long. Trimming removed 0 bases at V and 3 bases at J, with 18 bases between. Germline lookup yields CDR1 KGHSH and CDR2 LQKENI. Sequencing used immunoSEQ multiplex PCR; TCRdb keeps in-frame clones, though not all of them. The repertoire has hundreds of thousands of clones, about 87% of them found once; the top ten carry 0.009% to 0.0095%. This same sample was also taken into another study, of human thymus T cells.

The TCR was taken from a boy younger than two with a congenital heart defect. The sequencing input was thymocytes. The chain is built from TRBV18 and TRBJ2-1, with D maybe TRBD2 (7 bases). Here the CDR3 DNA reads TGTGCCAGCTCACCACCGGGGCCAGGGGAGGGGATCTACAATGAGCAGTTCTTC. Its translation is CASSPPGPGEGIYNEQFF.